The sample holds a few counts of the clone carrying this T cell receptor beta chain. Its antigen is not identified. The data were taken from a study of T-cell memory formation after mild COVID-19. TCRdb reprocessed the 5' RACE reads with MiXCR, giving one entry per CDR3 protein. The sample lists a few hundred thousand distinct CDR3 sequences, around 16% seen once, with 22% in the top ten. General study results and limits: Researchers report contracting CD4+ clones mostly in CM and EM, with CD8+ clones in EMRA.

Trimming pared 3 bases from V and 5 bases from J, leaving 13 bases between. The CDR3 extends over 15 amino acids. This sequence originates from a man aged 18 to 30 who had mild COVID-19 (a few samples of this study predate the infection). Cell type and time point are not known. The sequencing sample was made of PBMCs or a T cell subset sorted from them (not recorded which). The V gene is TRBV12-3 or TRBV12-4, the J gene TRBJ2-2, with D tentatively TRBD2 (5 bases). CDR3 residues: CASSLSLRGTGELFF. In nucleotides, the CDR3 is TGTGCCAGCAGTTTGTCGCTCCGGGGTACCGGGGAGCTGTTTTTT.